Below, 3 T cell receptor beta chains from the same sample are listed, as sequenced in a study of early T cells in non-severe SARS-CoV-2 infection. TCRdb reanalysed the 5' RACE reads using MiXCR and keeps one entry per CDR3 protein. The sample yields over 30,000 distinct CDR3 sequences, 7.1% seen once. The sample was whole blood, taken at baseline. The receptors here all came from an adult who was a healthcare worker with PCR-confirmed SARS-CoV-2 infection or an uninfected control (not recorded which).

The chain couples TRBV20-1 to TRBJ2-3; D not resolved. The CDR3 runs 15 residues. Germline V gene sequence: CDR1 DFQATT, CDR2 SNEGSKA (reference sequence). V lost 0 bases and J lost 0, with 10 bases in between. The CDR3 bases are TGCAGTGCTAGAGACTTGCGAACTAGCACAGATACGCAGTATTTT. Translating it yields CSARDLRTSTDTQYF.

Details on this clonotype: Being one base from a much bigger clone, this may be a read error. The chain couples TRBV6-1 to TRBJ2-5; TRBD2 matches 12 bases. This CDR3 comprises 16 residues. Losses at the gene ends were 3 bases for V and 6 bases for J; bases not matched to a gene: 8. The germline CDR1 and CDR2 sequences are MNHNS and SASEGT. In DNA form, the CDR3 reads TGTGCCAGCAGTGAGGTGACTAGCGGGAGTGACAAGACCCAGTACTTC. It is translated as CASSEVTSGSDKTQYF.

The chain couples TRBV7-3 to TRBJ2-7, with 7 bases fitting TRBD1. CDR1 SGHTA and CDR2 FQGTGA come from the germline V gene. J lost 1 base, V lost 4 bases, and 1 base had no gene match. The length of the CDR3 is 13 residues. The CDR3 nucleotides are TGTGCCAGCAGCTCGGGACAGTCCTACGAGCAGTACTTC. Encoded protein: CASSSGQSYEQYF.